This T cell receptor (beta chain) derives from a study of identical twins. There are many counts of this clonotype. V lost 3 bases and J 2 bases, leaving 9 bases between the germline ends. CDR3 size: 14 residues. In TCRdb, the 5' RACE reads were re-called with MiXCR into one record per CDR3 protein. There are approximately 150,000 distinct CDR3 sequences in the sample; around 3.5% occur only once, and more than 7% lies in the top ten. The receptor was isolated from a man younger than 30 in good health. The chain recombines TRBV12-3 or TRBV12-4 with TRBJ2-3; TRBD2 might be the D (5 bases). The sequencing input was memory T cells sorted from blood. The CDR3 DNA is TGTGCCAGCAGTTTCAAGCGGACCACAGATACGCAGTATTTT. Protein: CASSFKRTTDTQYF.